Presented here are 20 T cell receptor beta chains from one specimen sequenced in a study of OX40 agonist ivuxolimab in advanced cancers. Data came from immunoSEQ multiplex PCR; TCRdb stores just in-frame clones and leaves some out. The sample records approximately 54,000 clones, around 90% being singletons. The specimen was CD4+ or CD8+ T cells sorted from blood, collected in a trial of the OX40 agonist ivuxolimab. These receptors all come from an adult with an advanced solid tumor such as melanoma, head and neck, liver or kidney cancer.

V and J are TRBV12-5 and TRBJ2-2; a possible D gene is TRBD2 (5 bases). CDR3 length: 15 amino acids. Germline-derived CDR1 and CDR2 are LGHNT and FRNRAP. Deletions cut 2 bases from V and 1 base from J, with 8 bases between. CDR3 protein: CASGLIGGNTGELFF. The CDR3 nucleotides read TGTGCTAGTGGTTTGATAGGAGGGAACACCGGGGAGCTGTTTTTT.

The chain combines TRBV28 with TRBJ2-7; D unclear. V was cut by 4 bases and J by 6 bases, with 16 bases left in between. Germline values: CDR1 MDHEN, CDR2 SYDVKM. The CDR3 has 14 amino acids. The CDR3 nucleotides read TGTGCCAGCAGTTCCTTTTCGTTTCGTAGCGAGCAGTACTTC. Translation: CASSSFSFRSEQYF.

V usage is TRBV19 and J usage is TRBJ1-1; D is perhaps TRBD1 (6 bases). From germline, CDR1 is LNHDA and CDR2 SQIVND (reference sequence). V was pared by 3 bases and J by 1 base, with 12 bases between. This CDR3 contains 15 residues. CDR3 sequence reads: CASSMGATSNTEAFF. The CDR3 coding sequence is TGTGCCAGTAGTATGGGGGCTACTTCGAACACTGAAGCTTTCTTT.

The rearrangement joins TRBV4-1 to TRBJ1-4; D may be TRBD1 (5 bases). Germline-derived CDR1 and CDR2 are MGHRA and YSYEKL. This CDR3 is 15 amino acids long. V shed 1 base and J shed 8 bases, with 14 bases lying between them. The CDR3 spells CASSQVWTPHEKLFF. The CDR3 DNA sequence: TGCGCCAGCAGCCAAGTATGGACACCACACGAAAAACTGTTTTTT.

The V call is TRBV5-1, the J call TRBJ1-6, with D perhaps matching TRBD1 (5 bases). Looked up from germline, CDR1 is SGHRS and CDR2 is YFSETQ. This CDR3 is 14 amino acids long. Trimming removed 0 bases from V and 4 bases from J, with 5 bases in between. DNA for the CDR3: TGCGCCAGCAGCTTGGGGGGGTATAATTCACCCCTCCACTTT. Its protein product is CASSLGGYNSPLHF. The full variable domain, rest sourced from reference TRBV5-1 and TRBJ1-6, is KAGVTQTPRYLIKTRGQQVTLSCSPISGHRSVSWYQQTPGQGLQFLFEYFSETQRNKGNFPGRFSGRQFSNSRSEMNVSTLELGDSALYLCASSLGGYNSPLHFGNGTRLTVT.

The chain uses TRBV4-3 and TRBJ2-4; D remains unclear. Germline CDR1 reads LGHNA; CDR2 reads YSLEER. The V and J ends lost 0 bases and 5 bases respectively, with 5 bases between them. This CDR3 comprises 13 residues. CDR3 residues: CASSQDPENIQYF. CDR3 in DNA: TGCGCCAGCAGCCAAGATCCGGAAAACATTCAGTACTTC.

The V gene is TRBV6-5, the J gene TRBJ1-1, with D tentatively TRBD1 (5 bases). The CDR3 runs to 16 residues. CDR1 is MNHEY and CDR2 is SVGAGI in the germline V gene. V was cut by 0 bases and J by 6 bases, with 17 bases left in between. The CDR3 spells CASSYSWPHLGAEAFF. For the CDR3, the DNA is TGTGCCAGCAGTTACTCTTGGCCTCACCTAGGGGCTGAAGCTTTCTTT.

CDR3 residues: CARNLQVENGNQPQHF. The CDR3 region has the DNA TGTGCCAGAAATTTGCAGGTTGAGAATGGGAATCAGCCCCAGCATTTT. The chain employs TRBV25-1 and TRBJ1-5, with D hard to call. This CDR3 has 16 residues. Trimming took off 9 bases at V and 4 bases at J, with 22 bases between the two ends. Germline CDR1 reads MGHDK; CDR2 reads SYGVNS.

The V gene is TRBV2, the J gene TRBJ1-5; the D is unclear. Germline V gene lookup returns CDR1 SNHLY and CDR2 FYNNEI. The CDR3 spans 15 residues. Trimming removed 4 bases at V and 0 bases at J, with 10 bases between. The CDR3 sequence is CASSVTDYSNQPQHF. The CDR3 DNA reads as TGTGCCAGCAGTGTAACGGACTATAGCAATCAGCCCCAGCATTTT.

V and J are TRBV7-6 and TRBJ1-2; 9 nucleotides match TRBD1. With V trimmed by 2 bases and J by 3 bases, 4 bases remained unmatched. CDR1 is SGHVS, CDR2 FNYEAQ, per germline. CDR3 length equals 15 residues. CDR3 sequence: CASSLTRQGDYGYTF. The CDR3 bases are TGTGCCAGCAGCTTAACCCGACAGGGGGACTATGGCTACACCTTC.

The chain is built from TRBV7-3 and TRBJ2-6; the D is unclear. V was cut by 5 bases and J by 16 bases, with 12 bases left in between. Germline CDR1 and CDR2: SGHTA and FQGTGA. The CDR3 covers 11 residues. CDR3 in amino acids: CASSPKSVLTF. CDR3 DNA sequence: TGTGCCAGCAGCCCTAAATCCGTTCTGACTTTC.

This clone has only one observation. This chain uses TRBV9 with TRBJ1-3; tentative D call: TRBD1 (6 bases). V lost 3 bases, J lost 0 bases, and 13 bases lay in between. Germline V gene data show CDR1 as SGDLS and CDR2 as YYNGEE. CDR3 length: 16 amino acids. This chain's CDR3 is CASSGGAVFSGNTIYF. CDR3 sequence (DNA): TGTGCCAGCAGCGGGGGGGCTGTTTTCTCTGGAAACACCATATATTTT. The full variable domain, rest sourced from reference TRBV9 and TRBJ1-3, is DSGVTQTPKHLITATGQRVTLRCSPRSGDLSVYWYQQSLDQGLQFLIQYYNGEERAKGNILERFSAQQFPDLHSELNLSSLELGDSALYFCASSGGAVFSGNTIYFGEGSWLTVV.

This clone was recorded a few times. The DNA for the CDR3 is TGTGCCAGCAGCTTACCTGAAGCAGGGTTAAATTCACCCCTCCACTTT. It encodes CASSLPEAGLNSPLHF. The chain joins TRBV7-9 to TRBJ1-6, with TRBD1 as a possible D gene (5 bases). Germline V gene lookup returns CDR1 SEHNR and CDR2 FQNEAQ (reference sequence). V gave up 2 bases and J gave up 7 bases, with 15 bases separating them. This CDR3 region has 16 residues.

The CDR3 nucleotides read TGTGCCAGCAGTTACACAATGAAGAACACTGAAGCTTTCTTT. This sequence encodes CASSYTMKNTEAFF. The chain carries TRBV6-5 and TRBJ1-1; D unresolved. CDR3 length equals 14 residues. Germline lookup yields CDR1 MNHEY and CDR2 SVGAGI. Between the trimmed V and J ends, which lost 2 bases and 1 base, there was a span of 8 bases.

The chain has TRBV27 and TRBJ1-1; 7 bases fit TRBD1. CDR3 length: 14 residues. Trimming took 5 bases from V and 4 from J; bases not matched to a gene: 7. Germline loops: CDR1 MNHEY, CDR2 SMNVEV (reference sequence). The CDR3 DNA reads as TGTGCCAGCAGTCCACTCACAGGGGCCACTGAAGCTTTCTTT. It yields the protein CASSPLTGATEAFF.

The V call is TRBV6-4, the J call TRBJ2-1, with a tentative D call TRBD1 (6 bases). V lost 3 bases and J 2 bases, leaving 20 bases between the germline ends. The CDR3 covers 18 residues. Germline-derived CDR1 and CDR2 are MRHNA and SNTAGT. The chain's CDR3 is CASSEFSVATGPYNEQFF. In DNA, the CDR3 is TGTGCCAGCAGTGAATTTTCGGTGGCTACAGGGCCCTACAATGAGCAGTTCTTC.

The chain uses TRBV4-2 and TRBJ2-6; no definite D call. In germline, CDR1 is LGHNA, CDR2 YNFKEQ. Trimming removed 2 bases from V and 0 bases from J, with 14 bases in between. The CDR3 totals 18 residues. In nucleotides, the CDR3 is TGTGCCAGCAGCCAACTACCGGGTTTGAGCTCTGGGGCCAACGTCCTGACTTTC. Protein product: CASSQLPGLSSGANVLTF.

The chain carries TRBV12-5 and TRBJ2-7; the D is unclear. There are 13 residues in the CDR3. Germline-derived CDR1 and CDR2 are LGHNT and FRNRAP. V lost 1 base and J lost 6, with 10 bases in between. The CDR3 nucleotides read TGTGCTAGTGGTTTGGAGTCTGGAGTCGAGCAGTACTTC. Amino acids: CASGLESGVEQYF. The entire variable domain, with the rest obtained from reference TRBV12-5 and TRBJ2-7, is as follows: DARVTQTPRHKVTEMGQEVTMRCQPILGHNTVFWYRQTMMQGLELLAYFRNRAPLDDSGMPKDRFSAEMPDATLATLKIQPSEPRDSAVYFCASGLESGVEQYFGPGTRLTVT.

CDR3 nucleotide sequence: TGCGCCAGCAGCCAGTATGGCTACCAAGAGACCCAGTACTTC. As protein: CASSQYGYQETQYF. This chain joins TRBV4-1 and TRBJ2-5; D gene ambiguous. Germline V CDR1 and CDR2: MGHRA, YSYEKL. The CDR3 runs 14 residues. V lost 3 bases, J lost 0 bases, and 8 bases lay in between.

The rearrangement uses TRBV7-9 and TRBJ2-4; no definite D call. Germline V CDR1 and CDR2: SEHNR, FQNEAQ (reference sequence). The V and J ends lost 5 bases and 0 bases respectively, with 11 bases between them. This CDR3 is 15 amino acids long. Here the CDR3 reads CASSPINIAKNIQYF. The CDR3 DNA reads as TGTGCCAGCAGCCCGATAAATATAGCCAAAAACATTCAGTACTTC.